This T cell receptor (beta chain) was sequenced during a study of T cells in Graves' hyperthyroidism and ophthalmopathy. There were TCR beta CDR3 regions amplified from RNA transcripts. The HTBI primer set served for first-round RT-PCR of the TCR CDR3. TCRdb recomputed calls from the multiplex PCR reads with MiXCR, one row per CDR3 protein. This sample has 160,000 or so distinct CDR3 sequences, with 9.4% found just once. V dropped 5 bases and J dropped 7 bases, with 26 bases sitting between them. Germline assignment: CDR1 MNHNS and CDR2 SASEGT. The CDR3 runs to 18 residues. This TCR came from a woman under 30 with Graves' hyperthyroidism that later progressed to Graves' ophthalmopathy. The rearrangement links TRBV6-1 to TRBJ2-2; TRBD2 is a possible D gene (5 bases). Sequenced input: blood. CDR3 sequence reads: CASSPNSGSPPPGGELFF. The CDR3 DNA reads as TGTGCCAGCAGTCCTAACTCGGGATCCCCGCCACCGGGCGGGGAGCTGTTTTTT.